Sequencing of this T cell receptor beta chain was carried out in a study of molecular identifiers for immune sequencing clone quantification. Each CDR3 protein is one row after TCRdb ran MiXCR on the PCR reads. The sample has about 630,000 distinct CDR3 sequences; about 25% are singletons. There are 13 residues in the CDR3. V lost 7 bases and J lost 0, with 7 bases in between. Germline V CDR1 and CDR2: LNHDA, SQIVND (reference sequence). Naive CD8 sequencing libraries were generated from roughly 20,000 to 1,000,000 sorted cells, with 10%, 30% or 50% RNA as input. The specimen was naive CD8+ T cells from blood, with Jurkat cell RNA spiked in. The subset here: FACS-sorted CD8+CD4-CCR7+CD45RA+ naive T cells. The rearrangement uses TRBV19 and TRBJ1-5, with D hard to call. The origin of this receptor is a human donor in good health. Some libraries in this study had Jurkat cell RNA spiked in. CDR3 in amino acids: CASTAASNQPQHF. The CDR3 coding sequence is TGTGCCAGTACGGCAGCTAGCAATCAGCCCCAGCATTTT.